This T cell receptor (beta chain) stems from a study of vaccination and CD4 T cells after COVID-19. Study at large: Convalescent patients gave post-COVID blood a median about 110 days post-diagnosis, range 35 to 161.

About this clonotype: Its antigen is undetermined.

J was trimmed by 3 bases and V by 4 bases; bases with no gene match: 6. This CDR3 comprises 16 residues. CDR1 SGHVS and CDR2 FNYEAQ come from the germline V gene. Time point denoted: late sampling 161 to 241 days after vaccination in a few convalescent patients. Treatment specified: roughly ten-day PBMC culture with coronavirus spike peptide pools or control peptides (ViraFEST assay). Notes on the study in general: A comparatively limited set of convalescent patients was examined, with no early post-infection timepoints.

Cultured CD4+ T cell DNA was sequenced using the Oncomine TCR Beta short-read assay. TCRdb used MiXCR to reprocess the PCR reads, holding one entry per CDR3 protein. The sample comprises fewer than 30,000 distinct CDR3 sequences, about two fifths of which are singletons, and around 4.1% rests with the top ten. The sample here was CD4+ T cells from blood, cultured in vitro, taken about 7 months after SARS-CoV-2 vaccination. This clonotype was sampled from a human donor who had recovered from COVID-19. The J gene is TRBJ2-3, the V gene TRBV7-6; 11 bases are shared with TRBD2. The CDR3 is CASSSGLAEGTDTQYF. Written as DNA, the CDR3 is TGTGCCAGCAGCTCGGGACTAGCGGAAGGAACAGATACGCAGTATTTT.